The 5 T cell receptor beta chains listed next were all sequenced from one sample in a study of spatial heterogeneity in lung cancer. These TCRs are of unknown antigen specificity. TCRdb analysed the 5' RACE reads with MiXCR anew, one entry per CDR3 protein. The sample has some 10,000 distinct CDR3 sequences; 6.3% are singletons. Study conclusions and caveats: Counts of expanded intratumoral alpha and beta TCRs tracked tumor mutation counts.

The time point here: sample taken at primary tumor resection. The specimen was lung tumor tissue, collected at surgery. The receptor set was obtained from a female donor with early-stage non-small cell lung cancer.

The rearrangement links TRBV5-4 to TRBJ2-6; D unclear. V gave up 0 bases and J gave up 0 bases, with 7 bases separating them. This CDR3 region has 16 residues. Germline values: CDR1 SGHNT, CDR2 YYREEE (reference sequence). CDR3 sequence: CASSLAASSGANVLTF. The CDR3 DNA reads TGTGCCAGCAGCTTGGCCGCTAGCTCTGGGGCCAACGTCCTGACTTTC.

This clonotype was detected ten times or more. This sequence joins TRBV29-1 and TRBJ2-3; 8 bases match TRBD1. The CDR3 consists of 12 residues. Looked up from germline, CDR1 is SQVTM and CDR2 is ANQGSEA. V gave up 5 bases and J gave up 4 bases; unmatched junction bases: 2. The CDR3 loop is CSVSRGPDTQYF. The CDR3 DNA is TGCAGCGTTAGCAGGGGGCCAGATACGCAGTATTTT.

The CDR3 DNA reads TGTGCCAGCAGCCACCAGAGAACCGGGGAGCTGTTTTTT. Its translation: CASSHQRTGELFF. The rearrangement uses TRBV3-1 and TRBJ2-2, with D hard to call. Germline-derived CDR1 and CDR2 are LGHDT and YNNKEL (reference sequence). This CDR3 comprises 13 residues. The V and J ends lost 3 bases and 5 bases respectively, with 7 bases between them.

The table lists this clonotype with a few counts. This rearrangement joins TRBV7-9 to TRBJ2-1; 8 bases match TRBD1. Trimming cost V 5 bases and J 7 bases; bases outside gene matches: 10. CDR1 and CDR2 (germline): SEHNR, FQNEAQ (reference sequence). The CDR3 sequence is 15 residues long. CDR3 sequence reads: CASSVNRGRLNEQFF. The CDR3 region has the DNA TGTGCCAGCAGCGTCAACAGGGGGAGGTTGAATGAGCAGTTCTTC.

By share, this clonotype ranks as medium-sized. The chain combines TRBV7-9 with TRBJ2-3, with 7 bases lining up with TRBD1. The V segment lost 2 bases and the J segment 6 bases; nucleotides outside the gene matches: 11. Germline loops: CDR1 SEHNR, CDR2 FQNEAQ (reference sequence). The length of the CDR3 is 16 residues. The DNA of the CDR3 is TGTGCCAGCAGCTTAACGGGACAGATTTCTCGGGATACGCAGTATTTT. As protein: CASSLTGQISRDTQYF.